This T cell receptor (beta chain) was captured by sequencing in a study of cytomegalovirus exposure and HLA in healthy donors. Whole-study results and caveats: Being productive about 87% or about 30% of the time was typical of most TCR beta V segments in an earlier analysis.

Worth noting for this clone: The antigen remains undetermined.

The CDR3 loop spans 17 amino acids. Trimming removed 0 bases at V and 4 bases at J, with 17 bases between. Germline lookup yields CDR1 MGHRA and CDR2 YSYEKL. The PCR contained 60 Vbeta and 13 Jbeta primers. Data came from immunoSEQ multiplex PCR; TCRdb stores just in-frame clones and leaves some out. The sample comprises about 190,000 clones, about 77% of which are singletons, and less than 2.5% rests with the top ten. What was sequenced was PBMCs. The source of this sequence is a woman in her thirties in good health and CMV-seropositive. The chain joins TRBV4-1 to TRBJ2-3; maybe TRBD1 (6 bases). CDR3 sequence reads: CASSQEGGGASSDTQYF. CDR3 coding DNA: TGCGCCAGCAGCCAAGAAGGTGGGGGCGCGTCGTCAGATACGCAGTATTTT.